Presented here are 20 T cell receptor beta chains from one specimen sequenced in a study of cytomegalovirus exposure and HLA in healthy donors (dated by TCRdb to the late 2010s). The library was built by means of the immunoSEQ multiplex PCR assay. The multiplex PCR relied on a mix of 60 forward primers for TCR Vbeta segments and 13 reverse primers for TCR Jbeta segments. This immuneACCESS table, as held by TCRdb, lists in-frame sequences with V and J called but not all clones. Of the missing ones, under half trace to an unresolved V gene in checked studies; the others have no known cause. The sample table records 150,000 to 200,000 clones; roughly 74% of these occur just once. Clones ranked in the top ten supply about 6% of the sample. The sequenced material came from PBMCs. The receptor set was obtained from a woman in her thirties in good health and CMV-seropositive.

This clone was observed a handful of times. J is TRBJ2-1 and V is TRBV5-1; 9 nucleotides align to TRBD2. The ends lost 4 bases at V and 6 bases at J; junction bases unmatched: 8. CDR1 is SGHRS and CDR2 is YFSETQ in the germline V gene. This CDR3 has 15 residues. The chain's CDR3 is CASSPTSGYINEQFF. CDR3 sequence (DNA): TGCGCCAGCAGCCCGACTAGCGGATACATCAATGAGCAGTTCTTC.

CDR3 nucleotide sequence: TGCAGTGCTAGTAGGGGAGGGGTGTTCTTC. This sequence encodes CSASRGGVFF. The genes are TRBV20-1 and TRBJ2-1; 7 nucleotides match TRBD2. The CDR3 length is 10 residues. V lost 3 bases, J lost 15 bases, and 5 bases stayed unmatched. CDR1 DFQATT and CDR2 SNEGSKA come from the germline V gene (reference sequence).

As concerns this clone: Other DNA sequences in the sample encode the same CDR3. The chain combines TRBV19 with TRBJ2-7, with a possible D match to TRBD1 (5 bases). The CDR3 contains 14 residues. Per germline, CDR1 LNHDA and CDR2 SQIVND (reference sequence). Trimming cost V 1 base and J 2 bases, with 9 bases left between them. CDR3 nucleotides: TGTGCCAGTAGTATAGTCCAGGGTGCCTACGAGCAGTACTTC. Translation: CASSIVQGAYEQYF. The entire variable domain, with the rest obtained from reference TRBV19 and TRBJ2-7, is as follows: DGGITQSPKYLFRKEGQNVTLSCEQNLNHDAMYWYRQDPGQGLRLIYYSQIVNDFQKGDIAEGYSVSREKKESFPLTVTSAQKNPTAFYLCASSIVQGAYEQYFGPGTRLTVT.

V and J are TRBV29-1 and TRBJ2-3; D is uncertain. The CDR3 spans 11 residues. The ends were cut back, 4 bases at V and 2 bases at J, with 4 bases in the middle. Germline CDR1 SQVTM, CDR2 ANQGSEA. The CDR3 DNA sequence: TGCAGCGTTGCACTCACAGATACGCAGTATTTT. Amino acid sequence: CSVALTDTQYF.

To note about this clone: An end of the junction does not agree with germline; a read error may underlie this. The rearrangement joins TRBV7-9 to TRBJ2-7, with 13 bases aligning to TRBD2. The CDR3 is made up of 16 amino acids. In germline, CDR1 is SEHNR, CDR2 FQNEAQ (reference sequence). DNA of the CDR3: TGTTCCAGCAGCTTAGGCGGGACTAGCGGGATGAACGAGCAGTACTTC. Translating it yields CSSSLGGTSGMNEQYF.

V gene TRBV15 combines with J gene TRBJ1-5; no definite D call. CDR1 and CDR2 (germline): LNHNV, YYDKDF (reference sequence). The CDR3 runs 15 residues. V was cut by 0 bases and J by 4 bases, with 10 bases left in between. The CDR3 DNA follows: TGTGCCACCAGCAGAGATTCACGTCGGAATCAGCCCCAGCATTTT. Protein: CATSRDSRRNQPQHF.

The genes are TRBV19 and TRBJ1-2; 10 bases are shared with TRBD1. The germline V gene has CDR1 LNHDA and CDR2 SQIVND (reference sequence). The CDR3 is made up of 14 amino acids. Trimming took 3 bases from V and 6 from J; bases not matched to a gene: 4. CDR3 region: CASSMGQGRNGYTF. The CDR3 coding sequence is TGTGCCAGTAGTATGGGACAGGGGAGGAATGGCTACACCTTC.

This clone was detected only once. The V call is TRBV11-2, the J call TRBJ1-3; D is perhaps TRBD1 (6 bases). V gave up 1 base and J gave up 3 bases, with 10 bases separating them. Germline assignment: CDR1 SGHAT and CDR2 FQNNGV. The CDR3 consists of 15 residues. DNA of the CDR3: TGTGCCAGCAGCTTAGCACAGGGTGGTGGAAACACCATATATTTT. It is translated as CASSLAQGGGNTIYF.

This chain joins TRBV11-2 and TRBJ2-1, with TRBD2 matching 8 bases. CDR3 size: 17 residues. Looked up from germline, CDR1 is SGHAT and CDR2 is FQNNGV. The J segment lost 3 bases and the V segment lost 1 base, leaving 8 bases of the junction unmatched. Here the CDR3 reads CASSLVPGLGFYNEQFF. In DNA form, the CDR3 reads TGTGCCAGCAGCTTAGTCCCGGGACTAGGCTTCTACAATGAGCAGTTCTTC.

This clone was picked up one time. This sequence joins TRBV18 and TRBJ2-1, with 10 bases fitting TRBD2. The V segment lost 6 bases and the J segment 4 bases; nucleotides outside the gene matches: 6. The CDR3 has 15 amino acids. In germline, CDR1 is KGHSH, CDR2 LQKENI. CDR3 sequence (DNA): TGTGCCAGCTCGCTGCTAGCGGGGGATTACAATGAGCAGTTCTTC. As protein: CASSLLAGDYNEQFF. The variable domain in full, completed from reference TRBV18 and TRBJ2-1, reads NAGVMQNPRHLVRRRGQEARLRCSPMKGHSHVYWYRQLPEEGLKFMVYLQKENIIDESGMPKERFSAEFPKEGPSILRIQQVVRGDSAAYFCASSLLAGDYNEQFFGPGTRLTVL.

CDR3 protein: CASSQSSGNEQFF. The CDR3 DNA is TGTGCCAGCAGCCAATCGAGTGGCAATGAGCAGTTCTTC. The chain joins TRBV16 to TRBJ2-1; D not resolved. V gave up 0 bases and J gave up 6 bases, with 6 bases separating them. The germline gives CDR1 KGHSY, CDR2 FQNENV. The CDR3 sequence is 13 residues long.

The chain uses TRBV6-1 and TRBJ2-2, with D unclear. Trimming took 8 bases from V and 1 from J, leaving 8 bases between them. The germline V gene encodes CDR1 MNHNS and CDR2 SASEGT. The CDR3 spans 13 residues. DNA of the CDR3: TGTGCCAGCCTAGAGATGAACACCGGGGAGCTGTTTTTT. This codes for CASLEMNTGELFF.

The rearrangement joins TRBV6-1 to TRBJ2-5; 9 nucleotides align to TRBD2. Germline values: CDR1 MNHNS, CDR2 SASEGT. The V segment lost 6 bases and the J segment 7 bases; nucleotides outside the gene matches: 9. The CDR3 is 14 residues long. The CDR3 protein is CASRTSGEDRTQYF. CDR3 coding DNA: TGTGCCAGCAGGACTAGCGGAGAAGATAGGACCCAGTACTTC.

The chain employs TRBV27 and TRBJ1-4; D remains ambiguous. The V and J ends lost 4 bases and 0 bases respectively, with 6 bases between them. This CDR3 spans 14 amino acids. In germline, CDR1 is MNHEY, CDR2 SMNVEV (reference sequence). This CDR3 is CASSSVATNEKLFF. CDR3 coding DNA: TGTGCCAGCAGTTCAGTCGCAACTAATGAAAAACTGTTTTTT.

V usage is TRBV4-3 and J usage is TRBJ1-2; 7 nucleotides line up with TRBD1. V dropped 2 bases and J dropped 6; count of bases not matched to a gene: 9. The CDR3 loop spans 15 amino acids. Germline CDR1 and CDR2: LGHNA and YSLEER. CDR3 DNA: TGCGCCAGCAGCCAACTTGAGACAGGGAGTCATGGCTACACCTTC. Translation: CASSQLETGSHGYTF.

This clone occurred a few times. The chain couples TRBV4-3 to TRBJ2-2; D unresolved. The CDR3 length is 14 residues. Germline CDR1 and CDR2: LGHNA and YSLEER. Trimming took 1 base from V and 2 from J, leaving 5 bases between them. The CDR3 is CASSQVANTGELFF. Here the CDR3 DNA reads TGCGCCAGCAGCCAAGTGGCCAACACCGGGGAGCTGTTTTTT.

V is TRBV6-1 and J is TRBJ1-5; no definite D call. This CDR3 comprises 13 residues. V was trimmed by 4 bases and J by 3 bases, leaving 7 bases between them. Germline CDR1 MNHNS, CDR2 SASEGT. Here the CDR3 reads CASSGAFNQPQHF. The CDR3 DNA reads TGTGCCAGCAGTGGGGCATTCAATCAGCCCCAGCATTTT.

A note on this clone: A junction end diverges from the germline sequence, so it may reflect a read error. This sequence joins TRBV6-1 and TRBJ2-7, with unresolved D. This CDR3 region has 12 residues. CDR1 is MNHNS and CDR2 is SASEGT in the germline V gene. This CDR3 is CSSKKTAYEQYF. The CDR3, as DNA: TGTTCCAGCAAGAAAACGGCCTACGAGCAGTACTTC.

The chain links TRBV7-9 to TRBJ1-5; a possible D gene is TRBD1 (6 bases). Germline-derived CDR1 and CDR2 are SEHNR and FQNEAQ (reference sequence). This CDR3 is built from 15 residues. Trimming removed 1 base from V and 6 bases from J, with 13 bases in between. The CDR3 loop is CASSLEGGRSQPQHF. CDR3 DNA sequence: TGTGCCAGCAGCTTAGAGGGGGGGCGCAGTCAGCCCCAGCATTTT.

The rearrangement uses TRBV6-5 and TRBJ1-2, with 11 bases identical to TRBD1. V lost 2 bases, J lost 7 bases, and 9 bases stayed unmatched. The CDR3 is made up of 16 amino acids. Germline CDR1 is MNHEY and CDR2 is SVGAGI. CDR3 sequence (DNA): TGTGCCAGCAGTTACCTGGGACAGGGGGTATTAGGTGGCTACACCTTC. Its protein product is CASSYLGQGVLGGYTF.